This T cell receptor beta chain was identified in a study of vaccination and CD4 T cells after COVID-19. Findings and caveats of the study: Reactive clone data from convalescent patients indicated a median of approximately 90% appearing only post-vaccination.

The sample's treatment: approximately 9-day PBMC culture with coronavirus spike peptide pools or control peptides (ViraFEST assay). Researchers used the Oncomine TCR Beta short-read assay to sequence DNA from cultured CD4+ T cells. TCRdb processed the PCR reads anew with MiXCR; each CDR3 protein has one entry. The top ten hold roughly 16% of the sample, which has about 15,000 distinct CDR3 sequences, 40% to 60% seen once. In regard to this clonotype: Its antigen is as yet unknown.

Unmatched junction bases numbered 13, after V lost 5 bases and J lost 1 base. The germline V gene has CDR1 SGHTA and CDR2 FQGTGA. CDR3 length equals 18 residues. The TCR was taken from a human donor who had recovered from COVID-19. Material: CD4+ T cells from blood, cultured in vitro, obtained before SARS-CoV-2 vaccination. The chain is built from TRBV7-3 and TRBJ2-3, with TRBD2 matching 9 bases. The CDR3 sequence is CASSPGTSPQGGTDTQYF. In DNA form, the CDR3 reads TGTGCCAGCAGCCCGGGGACTAGCCCCCAGGGGGGCACAGATACGCAGTATTTT.